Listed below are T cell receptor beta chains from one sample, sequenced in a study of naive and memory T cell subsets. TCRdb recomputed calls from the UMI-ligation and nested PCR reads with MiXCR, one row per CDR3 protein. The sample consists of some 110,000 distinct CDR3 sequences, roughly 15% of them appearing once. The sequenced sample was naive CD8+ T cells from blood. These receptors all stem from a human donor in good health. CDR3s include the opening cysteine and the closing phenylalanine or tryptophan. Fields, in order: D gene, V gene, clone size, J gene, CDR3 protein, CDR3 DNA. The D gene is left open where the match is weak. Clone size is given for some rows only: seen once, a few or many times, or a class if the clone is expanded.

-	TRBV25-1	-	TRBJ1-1	CASGWDTEAFF	TGTGCCTCCGGGTGGGACACTGAAGCTTTCTTT
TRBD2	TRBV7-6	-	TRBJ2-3	CASSPTSGPTDTQYF	TGTGCCAGCAGCCCGACTAGCGGACCCACAGATACGCAGTATTTT
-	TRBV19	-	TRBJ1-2	CASKERDYGYTF	TGTGCCAGCAAAGAGAGAGACTATGGCTACACCTTC
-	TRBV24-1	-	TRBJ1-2	CATRSRNSLPNIYGYTF	TGTGCCACCAGATCCAGAAACAGTTTGCCTAACATCTATGGCTACACCTTC
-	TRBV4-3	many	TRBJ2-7	CASSPSISSYEQYF	TGCGCCAGCAGTCCTTCAATCTCCTCCTACGAGCAGTACTTC
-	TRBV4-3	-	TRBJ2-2	CASSQEPGPVFGELFF	TGCGCCAGCAGCCAAGAGCCGGGACCGGTATTCGGGGAGCTGTTTTTT
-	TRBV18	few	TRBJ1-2	CASSPNRDSFYGYTF	TGTGCCAGCTCACCAAACAGGGACTCGTTCTATGGCTACACCTTC
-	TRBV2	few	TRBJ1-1	CASIVGGGSSEAFF	TGTGCCAGCATCGTCGGAGGGGGGTCTAGTGAAGCTTTCTTT
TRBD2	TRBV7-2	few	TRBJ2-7	CASSPMPGGPISSEEQYF	TGTGCCAGCAGCCCTATGCCGGGGGGGCCAATATCCTCTGAGGAGCAGTACTTC
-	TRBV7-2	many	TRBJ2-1	CASSPQSGHNEQFF	TGTGCCAGCAGCCCCCAGTCGGGGCACAATGAGCAGTTCTTC
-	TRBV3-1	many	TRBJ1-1	CASSQVRASGSLGTEAFF	TGTGCCAGCAGCCAAGTGCGGGCATCCGGGAGCCTCGGCACTGAAGCTTTCTTT
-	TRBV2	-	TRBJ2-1	CASPGSGSYNEQFF	TGTGCCAGCCCAGGGAGCGGTTCCTACAATGAGCAGTTCTTC
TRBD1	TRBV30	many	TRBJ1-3	CAWSVTGQIGNTIYF	TGTGCCTGGAGTGTAACGGGACAGATTGGAAACACCATATATTTT
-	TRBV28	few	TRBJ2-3	CASVRTGGRTDTQYF	TGTGCCAGCGTACGGACGGGGGGCCGCACAGATACGCAGTATTTT
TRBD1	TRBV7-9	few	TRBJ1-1	CASSLVSTGGPEAFF	TGTGCCAGCAGCTTAGTCTCCACAGGGGGGCCTGAAGCTTTCTTT
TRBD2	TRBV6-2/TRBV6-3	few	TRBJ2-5	CASSYSTGGETQYF	TGTGCCAGCAGTTACTCCACGGGGGGAGAGACCCAGTACTTC
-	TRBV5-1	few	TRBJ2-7	CASSGETGPGAYEQYF	TGCGCCAGCAGCGGGGAGACAGGCCCCGGGGCCTACGAGCAGTACTTC
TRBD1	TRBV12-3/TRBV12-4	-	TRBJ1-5	CASKGQGHQPQHF	TGTGCCAGCAAGGGACAGGGCCATCAGCCCCAGCATTTT
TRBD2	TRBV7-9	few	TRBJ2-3	CASSPRLAGTDTQYF	TGTGCCAGCAGCCCAAGACTAGCGGGCACAGATACGCAGTATTTT
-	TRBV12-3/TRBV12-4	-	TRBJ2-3	CASSLGGTITDTQYF	TGTGCCAGCAGTTTGGGCGGAACAATTACAGATACGCAGTATTTT